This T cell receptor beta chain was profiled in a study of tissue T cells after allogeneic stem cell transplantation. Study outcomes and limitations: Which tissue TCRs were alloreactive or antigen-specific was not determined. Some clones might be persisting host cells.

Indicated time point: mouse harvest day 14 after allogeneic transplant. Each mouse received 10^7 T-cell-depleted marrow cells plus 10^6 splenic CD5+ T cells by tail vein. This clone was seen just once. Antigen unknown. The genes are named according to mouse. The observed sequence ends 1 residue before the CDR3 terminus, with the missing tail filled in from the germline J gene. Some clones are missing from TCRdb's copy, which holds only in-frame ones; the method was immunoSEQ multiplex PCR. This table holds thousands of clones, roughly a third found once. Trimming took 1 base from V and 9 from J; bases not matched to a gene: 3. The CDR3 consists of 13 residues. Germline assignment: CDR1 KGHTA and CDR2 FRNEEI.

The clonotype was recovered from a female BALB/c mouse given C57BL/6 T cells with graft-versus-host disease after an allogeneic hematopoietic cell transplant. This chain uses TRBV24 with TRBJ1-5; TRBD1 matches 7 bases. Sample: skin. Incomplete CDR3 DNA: TGTGCCAGCAGTCTGTTAGGGGGCGCGGCTCCGCTT. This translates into CASSLLGGAAPL. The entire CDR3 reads CASSLLGGAAPLF.